Below are 10 T cell receptor beta chains sequenced from a single sample in a study of shared clonotypes between healthy human individuals. Only in-frame clones appear in the TCRdb table, and some are missing; sequencing was by immunoSEQ multiplex PCR. In the table there are some 2 million clones, 85% to 95% of which are singletons. Naivety among CD8 cells was defined by CD45RO negativity and positive CCR7 selection, thereby excluding terminally differentiated effector memory CD45RA+ cells. The material sequenced was naive CD8+ T cells sorted from blood. The receptors come from a man younger than 30 in good health.

About this clone itself: The same CDR3 also results from other DNA sequences found in this sample. The gene calls are TRBV30 and TRBJ2-5; no clear D gene. Trimming pared 1 base from V and 5 bases from J, leaving 5 bases between. This CDR3 is 11 amino acids long. CDR1 GTSNPN and CDR2 SVGIG come from the germline V gene (reference sequence). The CDR3 sequence: CAWSEGETQYF. The DNA of the CDR3 is TGTGCCTGGAGTGAAGGGGAGACCCAGTACTTC.

V and J are TRBV10-3 and TRBJ2-7; tentatively, D is TRBD2 (6 bases). V was cut by 11 bases and J by 3 bases, with 20 bases left in between. The CDR3 contains 14 residues. Germline loops: CDR1 ENHRY, CDR2 SYGVKD. CDR3 sequence (DNA): TGTGCCTCCGGCTCTAGTGGGGGGTACTACGAGCAGTACTTC. Translated: CASGSSGGYYEQYF.

The V and J genes are TRBV21-1 and TRBJ1-2; TRBD1 reflects the table's D call only, with no check against the DNA. TRBV21-1 is classified as a pseudogene. The CDR3 is 15 residues long. CDR3: CASSKGQGFDYGYTF. CDR3 coding DNA: TGTGCCAGCAGCAAAGGACAGGGTTTTGACTATGGCTACACCTTC.

This chain uses TRBV7-2 with TRBJ1-1, with D uncertain. The V gene lost 6 bases and the J gene lost 5 bases, with 13 bases spanning the gap. Germline loops: CDR1 SGHTA, CDR2 FQGNSA. CDR3 length: 13 amino acids. The CDR3 nucleotides are TGTGCCAGCAGTCAAGGTGGTTCGACTGAAGCTTTCTTT. Its translation: CASSQGGSTEAFF.

The V and J genes are TRBV19 and TRBJ2-2; D call uncertain. This CDR3 is built from 13 residues. V shed 5 bases and J shed 7 bases, with 11 bases lying between them. Germline V lookup: CDR1 LNHDA, CDR2 SQIVND (reference sequence). CDR3 bases: TGTGCCAGTAGTGCCGCTAAGCACGGGGAGCTGTTTTTT. This encodes CASSAAKHGELFF.

This chain joins TRBV25-1 and TRBJ2-2; D gene unclear. The CDR3 is 12 residues long. Germline values: CDR1 MGHDK, CDR2 SYGVNS. Trimming stripped 4 bases from V and 7 bases from J, with 7 bases between. CDR3 sequence reads: CASSVKSGELFF. CDR3 sequence (DNA): TGTGCCAGCAGTGTTAAAAGCGGGGAGCTGTTTTTT.

The chain is built from TRBV7-6 and TRBJ2-2, with a tentative D call TRBD2 (6 bases). This CDR3 spans 15 amino acids. Trimming took off 0 bases at V and 1 base at J, with 6 bases between the two ends. CDR1 is SGHVS and CDR2 is FNYEAQ in the germline V gene. The CDR3 nucleotides are TGTGCCAGCAGCTTAGCTAGCGGGAACACCGGGGAGCTGTTTTTT. This codes for CASSLASGNTGELFF.

This chain links TRBV5-1 with TRBJ1-4; 9 bases align to TRBD1. J lost 7 bases, V lost 0 bases, and 10 bases had no gene match. This CDR3 spans 17 amino acids. Germline CDR1 is SGHRS and CDR2 is YFSETQ. Here the CDR3 reads CASSLGPQGQGFEKLFF. CDR3 DNA: TGCGCCAGCAGCTTGGGTCCCCAAGGACAGGGGTTTGAAAAACTGTTTTTT.

A word on this clone: Additional DNA sequences in this sample encode the identical CDR3. The rearrangement uses TRBV19 and TRBJ2-7; 9 nucleotides line up with TRBD1. The CDR3 has 13 amino acids. Trimming cost V 5 bases and J 3 bases; bases outside gene matches: 2. Germline loops: CDR1 LNHDA, CDR2 SQIVND (reference sequence). CDR3 sequence (DNA): TGTGCCAGTAGTGAGGGACAGGGCTACGAGCAGTACTTC. Its translation: CASSEGQGYEQYF.

Note on this clone: The sample contains more than one DNA sequence encoding this CDR3. This chain connects TRBV7-2 to TRBJ2-3; 7 bases agree with TRBD1. CDR1 and CDR2 (germline): SGHTA, FQGNSA. The V and J ends lost 3 bases and 8 bases, in that order; junction bases with no gene match: 14. The CDR3 has 16 residues. The CDR3: CASSLRQGFHDATQYF. In nucleotides, the CDR3 is TGTGCCAGCAGCTTGCGACAGGGATTCCACGACGCTACGCAGTATTTT.